What follows is one TCR beta chain and its context. The antigen is not known. This record comes from a study of cytomegalovirus exposure and HLA in healthy donors. Study details: Among roughly 180 million T cells, an earlier analysis found 117 million unique TCR beta sequences.

Primers for the PCR totalled 60 Vbeta and 13 Jbeta. Profiling relied on immunoSEQ multiplex PCR, and the TCRdb table lists in-frame clones only, not all of them. This sample has approximately 150,000 clones, with 82% found just once. The CDR3 contains 14 residues. Germline V gives CDR1 SEHNR, CDR2 FQNEAQ (reference sequence). Trimming took 0 bases from V and 4 from J, leaving 9 bases between them. Study-level findings and limits: In vitro assays verified that a few CMV-associated chains recognized CMV antigens specifically. Most of the TCR beta V segments (in an earlier analysis) were productive either about 87% or about 30% of the time. A missense DCLRE1C variant was associated with V- and J-gene trimming of TCR beta chains in a later analysis, and an independent cohort replicated the association.

The TCR was taken from a male donor in good health and CMV-seronegative. The chain joins TRBV7-9 to TRBJ1-1; D possibly corresponds to TRBD1 (5 bases). The sample comprised PBMCs. CDR3 nucleotide sequence: TGTGCCAGCAGCTTAGCCCAGGGAGGCACTGAAGCTTTCTTT. It translates to CASSLAQGGTEAFF. Together with reference TRBV7-9 and TRBJ1-1, the CDR3 gives the full variable domain: DTGVSQNPRHKITKRGQNVTFRCDPISEHNRLYWYRQTLGQGPEFLTYFQNEAQLEKSRLLSDRFSAERPKGSFSTLEIQRTEQGDSAMYLCASSLAQGGTEAFFGQGTRLTVV.